This T cell receptor beta chain was retrieved from a study of graft-versus-host responses after intestinal transplantation. Looking at the study overall: After anti-thymocyte globulin induction, recipients took tacrolimus and steroids for three to four years.

CDR1 is KGHSH and CDR2 is LQKENI in the germline V gene. With 0 bases clipped from V and 10 bases from J, the junction kept 5 bases outside the gene matches. The length of the CDR3 is 16 residues. TCRdb keeps only in-frame clones here, not all; method: immunoSEQ multiplex PCR. The sample shows just over 40,000 clones, 91% of them seen only once. The clonotype originates from a human patient who received an intestinal transplant, so some T cells may come from the graft donor. The source was PBMCs, collected about 310 days after intestinal transplant. This chain links TRBV18 with TRBJ2-1; 14 bases are a match to TRBD2. The CDR3 region is CASSPPTSGGAGEQFF. Here the CDR3 DNA reads TGTGCCAGCTCACCACCGACTAGCGGGGGGGCCGGGGAGCAGTTCTTC.